The text below deals with one T cell receptor (beta chain). The target antigen is unknown. The germline gives CDR1 SGHDT, CDR2 YYEEEE. V was pared by 1 base and J by 3 bases, with 10 bases between. The CDR3 has 14 amino acids. The data stem from a study of shared clonotypes between healthy human individuals. Study-wide context: Each donor's CD8 memory used one plate, CD8 naive two, each CD4 subset three.

Repertoires were generated with immunoSEQ multiplex PCR, while TCRdb's copy carries only in-frame clones and drops some. The data show more than 1,200,000 clones, with approximately 98.5% seen just once and under 0.45% held by the top ten. Study conclusions and caveats: Compared with clonotypes that all four donors shared, non-shared clonotypes had lower generation probabilities.

This chain connects TRBV5-6 to TRBJ1-2; D is uncertain. Sequencing used naive CD4+ T cells sorted from blood. Subset: CD45RA+ positively selected. The sequence derives from a man aged 30 to 45 in good health. The CDR3 protein is CASSLIGVDYGYTF. In DNA form, the CDR3 reads TGTGCCAGCAGCTTGATTGGGGTCGACTATGGCTACACCTTC.